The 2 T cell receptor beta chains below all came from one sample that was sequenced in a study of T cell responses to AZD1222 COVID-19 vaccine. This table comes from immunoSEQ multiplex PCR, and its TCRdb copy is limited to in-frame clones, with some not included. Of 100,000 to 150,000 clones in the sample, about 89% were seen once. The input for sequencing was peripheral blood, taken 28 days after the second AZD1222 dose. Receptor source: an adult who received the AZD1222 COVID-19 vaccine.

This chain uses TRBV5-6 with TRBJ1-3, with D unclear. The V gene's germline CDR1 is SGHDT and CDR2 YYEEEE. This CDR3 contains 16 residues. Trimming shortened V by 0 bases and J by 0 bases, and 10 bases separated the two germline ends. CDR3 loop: CASSLDTWSSGNTIYF. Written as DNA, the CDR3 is TGTGCCAGCAGCTTGGACACTTGGAGCTCTGGAAACACCATATATTTT.

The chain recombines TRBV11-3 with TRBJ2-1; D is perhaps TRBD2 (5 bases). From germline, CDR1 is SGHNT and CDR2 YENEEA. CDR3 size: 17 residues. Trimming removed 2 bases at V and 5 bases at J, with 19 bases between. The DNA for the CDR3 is TGTGCCAGCAGCTTAAATGGATGGGGAGTCGTACACAATGAGCAGTTCTTC. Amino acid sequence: CASSLNGWGVVHNEQFF.